The rows below give T cell receptor beta chains drawn from one sample of a study of shared clonotypes between healthy human individuals. Only in-frame clones appear in the TCRdb table, and some are missing; sequencing was by immunoSEQ multiplex PCR. This sample has some 1 million clones, with about 74% found just once. The sequenced material came from memory CD4+ T cells sorted from blood. Receptor source: a man in his late teens or twenties in good health. Each CDR3 is given without its conserved first and last residue.

j_gene	v_gene	CDR3aa
TRBJ2-7	TRBV6-4	ASSVLPGQGLNEQY
TRBJ2-3	TRBV5-4	ASSLDPSADTQY
TRBJ1-6	TRBV6-4	ASSSGTGLVSYNSPLH
TRBJ2-1	TRBV20-1	SANYNEQF
TRBJ2-7	TRBV7-9	ASSLTSSYEQY
TRBJ1-1	TRBV18	ASSTGNTEAF
TRBJ2-1	TRBV7-8	ASSLVQGAYNEQF
TRBJ2-7	TRBV5-5	ASSLAGGLIYEQY
TRBJ1-2	TRBV19	ASSLKGTGGPNYGYT
TRBJ1-1	TRBV6-5	ASSYSKPLSEAF
TRBJ1-5	TRBV10-2	ASRFGGDRVNSNQPQH
TRBJ2-2	TRBV7-6	ASSHSLNTGELF
TRBJ1-5	TRBV2	ASSKDRDFNQPQH
TRBJ2-5	TRBV18	ASSPPRASSETQY
TRBJ2-3	TRBV10-3	AIRDSTDTQY
TRBJ2-6	TRBV2	ASSLRQGSGANVLT
TRBJ2-1	TRBV13	ASSLAGNAVQGEQF
TRBJ2-1	TRBV4-1	ASSQDRTGFSRYNEQF
TRBJ1-2	TRBV30	AWSVFPRTNYGYT
TRBJ1-1	TRBV30	AWVPRLPGGKEAF
TRBJ2-2	TRBV11-2	ASSPRENKGGELF
TRBJ2-3	TRBV5-1	ASRGEVPGLAVLTDTQY
TRBJ2-7	TRBV5-6	ASSLRGLAVRYEQY
TRBJ2-3	TRBV2	ASMRGAEYTQY
TRBJ1-1	TRBV5-1	ASSSQGKNTEAF
TRBJ2-7	TRBV11-3	ASNNTGTRLYEQY
TRBJ1-5	TRBV6-1	ASTGTGGGQPQH
TRBJ1-1	TRBV7-8	ASSLTGGKEAF
TRBJ2-1	TRBV19	ASSISREGPNEQF
TRBJ1-6	TRBV30	AREQGWNSPLH
TRBJ1-3	TRBV19	ASSRPGKGNTIY
TRBJ1-2	TRBV5-1	ASSRTPGTAEGYT
TRBJ2-3	TRBV5-1	ASRRTDTITDTQY
TRBJ2-3	TRBV11-3	ASSLGVSTDTQY
TRBJ1-5	TRBV19	ASRKDRVNQPQH
TRBJ2-5	TRBV18	ASSPGTGSQETQY
TRBJ2-3	TRBV4-1	ASSLRGLADTDTQY
TRBJ2-5	TRBV7-2	ASSPLLSPRETQY
TRBJ1-1	TRBV2	ASSFTGTEAF
TRBJ2-2	TRBV7-2	ARSGQKNTGELF
TRBJ1-2	TRBV4-3	ASSQDRFPTGGQGYT
TRBJ2-7	TRBV10-3	AISETGYEQY
TRBJ1-5	TRBV4-3	ASSQEPRGNQPQH
TRBJ1-1	TRBV5-1	ASSLAGLPSEAF
TRBJ2-2	TRBV10-3	AISVLAGDVAGELF
TRBJ1-1	TRBV10-3	AISERRENTEAF
TRBJ1-1	TRBV18	ASSPSSQSEAF
TRBJ2-1	TRBV7-2	ASSPGRNSYNEQF
TRBJ1-4	TRBV6-1	ASTGMAKEKLF
TRBJ1-2	TRBV6-5	ASSRGTVYGYT
TRBJ2-1	TRBV15	ATSRDHPSGYNEQF
TRBJ2-5	TRBV11-3	ASSLGTGLQETQY
TRBJ2-2	TRBV5-1	ASSLVAGAGNTGELF
TRBJ2-5	TRBV12-2	ASRLVETQY
TRBJ1-1	TRBV5-1	ASSLEGPEAF
TRBJ1-1	TRBV7-9	ASSLDSFLEAF
TRBJ1-4	TRBV28	ARGVAEKLF
TRBJ1-3	TRBV6-5	ASSSQPGSGNTIY
TRBJ1-1	TRBV5-1	ASSRTGQGNTEAF